This entry describes one T cell receptor beta chain. This record belongs to a study of blood T cell repertoires in COVID-19. V lost 4 bases to trimming and J lost 5 bases, with 18 bases between them. From germline, CDR1 is LGHDT and CDR2 YNNKEL (reference sequence). CDR3 length: 15 residues. The method was immunoSEQ multiplex PCR; TCRdb's version includes in-frame clones alone and lacks a portion of them. The sample carries roughly 400,000 clones, roughly nine tenths recorded once. This clonotype was sampled from a woman in her twenties or thirties who had recovered from COVID-19. Sequences were obtained from PBMCs or T cells enriched from blood (not recorded which). The chain recombines TRBV3-1 (or the pseudogene TRBV3-2) with TRBJ2-7, with D possibly matching TRBD1 (5 bases). As DNA, the CDR3 is TGTGCCAGCAGCCCCTGGGCAGGGCGCCCGGACGAGCAGTACTTC. Protein sequence: CASSPWAGRPDEQYF.